The T cell receptor (beta chain) under discussion was sequenced for a study of beta chain features in type 1 diabetes (dated by TCRdb to between 2017 and 2018). As for the study more broadly: Patients and healthy donors did not differ in mean age, gender distribution, total cell number or subset yield. In the study, recently diagnosed type 1 diabetes patients and matched healthy donors were compared on the TCRB repertoires of their sorted circulating CD4+ T cell subsets. A total of 90 million to 120 million sorted cells were examined across all samples, and a strong correlation was observed between cell number per subset and RNA yield. Naive and central memory subsets were obtained from all 30 or so donors, but regulatory and stem cell-like memory subsets were isolated from only 8 patients and roughly 8 healthy donors. Paper-wide results and their limitations: Type 1 diabetes patients showed a moderate but significant shortening of TCRB CDR3 length in all four CD4+ subsets. Sequencing cDNA rather than genomic DNA could over-represent highly expressing activated cells, although activation and CD3 levels did not differ between groups. Naive, central memory and regulatory TCRB repertoires appeared to be more similar among patients than among healthy donors. Only small numbers of individuals were included in the HLA sub-analyses, which left unresolved whether HLA type had any influence on TCRB rearrangement. Shorter templates might be favored by PCR, yet because patient and control samples were amplified and corrected together, any such skew would affect both groups equally. Fewer insertions and more nucleotide deletions at VDJ recombination sites were observed in patients with type 1 diabetes, implying thymic rearrangement abnormalities.

This clone was picked up a small number of times. No antigen is known for it. Per-base quality was not reported, and no clone a single base away is much larger than it. The entire isolated RNA was reverse transcribed using the High Capacity cDNA Reverse Transcription Kit, and thus expressed TCRB transcripts were sequenced. Deep immunoSEQ sequencing was performed on naive, central memory and regulatory T cell samples, with an average of about 4 million total reads per sample. Sorted cells were lysed in RLT buffer, and RNA was extracted using DNase-treated RNeasy Micro or Mini kits according to cell number. To prevent cross-contamination, each cell subset was processed individually, whereas patient and healthy donor samples were processed jointly. The immunoSEQ multiplex PCR was used to amplify TCRB sequences from cDNA, generating 87-bp fragments that spanned the CDR3 region. Sequencing of the amplicons was done on the Illumina HiSeq platform. As for how the authors treated the data: Synthetic template baselines were used to correct PCR bias computationally, reads within Hamming distance 2 were collapsed together, and singletons that could not be merged were discarded. Reads were aligned to IMGT to assign V, D and J genes, CDR3 length, and insertions or deletions at six rearrangement sites. Within each subset, clonotype counts were normalized to sorted cell number, and only after that were true diversity and Gini coefficients computed with the tcR R package. Repertoire sharing was quantified using the overlap coefficient calculated on TCRB nucleotide sequences. Out-of-frame TCRB sequences from naive cells were analyzed as a proxy for the pre-selection repertoire. TCRdb obtained this table from immuneACCESS and retained in-frame rearrangements with V and J assigned. These tables miss some clones; where compared with another copy, unresolved V genes account for less than half of the shortfall, and the remainder is unexplained. For V, J and clone size, that table is used; D and trimming come from the DNA. For this sample the table gives 500,000 to 850,000 clones, of which more than 13% were detected only once. The top ten clonotypes cover around 0.04% of the sample.

Unmatched junction bases come to 3, with V trimmed by 4 bases and J by 2 bases. CDR1 and CDR2 are drawn from the germline V gene: SGHTA, FQGTGA. The CDR3, from cysteine to phenylalanine, totals 16 residues. Just the 48-base CDR3 DNA is kept, in frame starting at base 1. From each donor, a single peripheral blood sample of roughly 0.11 L on average was drawn into heparinised tubes. A BD FACSAria II and a panel including CD45RO, CCR7, CD25, CD127, CD95 and CD27 were used to sort naive, central memory, regulatory and stem cell-like memory CD4+ T cells. Every sorted population had a purity above 95%. PBMCs were separated immediately by Lymphoprep density gradient centrifugation and were stained directly, without being cultured. To minimize batch effects, samples were stained and sorted in pairs, one healthy donor with one patient per experiment.

The chain links TRBV7-3 with TRBJ2-3; 13 bases in the middle match TRBD2. Sequenced material: naive CD4+ T cells from blood. The cell subset or site label for this specimen denotes: true naive CD4+ T cells. This TCR was recovered from a man between 18 and 29 years old with type 1 diabetes. The nucleotides read TGTGCCAGCAGCTCGGGACTAGCGGGGCCCACAGATACGCAGTATTTT. It encodes CASSSGLAGPTDTQYF.